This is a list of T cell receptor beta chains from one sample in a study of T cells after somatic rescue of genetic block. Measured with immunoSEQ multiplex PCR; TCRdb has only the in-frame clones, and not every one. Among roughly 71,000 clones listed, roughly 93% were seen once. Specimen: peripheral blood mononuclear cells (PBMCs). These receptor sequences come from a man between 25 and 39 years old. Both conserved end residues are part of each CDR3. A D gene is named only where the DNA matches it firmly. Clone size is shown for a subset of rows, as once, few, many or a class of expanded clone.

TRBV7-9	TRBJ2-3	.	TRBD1	TGTGCCAGCAGCGGACAGGGTTTTGATACGCAGTATTTT	CASSGQGFDTQYF
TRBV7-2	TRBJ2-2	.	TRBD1	TGTGCCAGCAGCTTGGGACAGGGCAAAGAGCTGTTTTTT	CASSLGQGKELFF
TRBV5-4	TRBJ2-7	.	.	TGTGCCAGCAGCTTGGCTATGGCGGAGGAAGGGGACTACGAGCAGTACTTC	CASSLAMAEEGDYEQYF
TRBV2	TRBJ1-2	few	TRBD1	TGTGCCATAGGACAGGCTTTCATTTATGGCTACACCTTC	CAIGQAFIYGYTF
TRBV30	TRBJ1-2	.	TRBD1	TGTGCCTGGAGCGCGGACAGGAACTATGGCTACACCTTC	CAWSADRNYGYTF
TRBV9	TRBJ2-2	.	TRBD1	TGTGCCAGCAGCGCCGAGAGGGGGCGCGACACCGGGGAGCTGTTTTTT	CASSAERGRDTGELFF
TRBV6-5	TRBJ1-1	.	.	TGTGCCAGCAGGGGATCGATACTGAACACTGAAGCTTTCTTT	CASRGSILNTEAFF
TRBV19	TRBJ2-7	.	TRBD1	TGTGCCAGTAGTCCATCGACAGGGGCCTACGAGCAGTACTTC	CASSPSTGAYEQYF
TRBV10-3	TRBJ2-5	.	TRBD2	TGTGCCATCAGTGCCGGGACTAGCGGGAGCAGCGAGACCCAGTACTTC	CAISAGTSGSSETQYF
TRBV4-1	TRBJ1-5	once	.	TGCGCCAGCAGCCAAGTTGGGAGGGATAGGGGTCAGCCCCAGCATTTT	CASSQVGRDRGQPQHF
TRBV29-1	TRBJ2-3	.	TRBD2	TGCAGCAATTGGGGACTAGCGTCCACAGATACGCAGTATTTT	CSNWGLASTDTQYF
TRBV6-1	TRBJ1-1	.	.	TGTGCCAGCAGGCTCGGACAGCCGAACACTGAAGCTTTCTTT	CASRLGQPNTEAFF
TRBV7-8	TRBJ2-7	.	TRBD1	TGTGCCAGCAGCTTAGGGACAGGCTCCTACGAGCAGTACTTC	CASSLGTGSYEQYF
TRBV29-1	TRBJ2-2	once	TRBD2	TGCAGCGCTCCCGGACTAGCGGGGCCCGGGGGGGAGCTGTTTTTT	CSAPGLAGPGGELFF
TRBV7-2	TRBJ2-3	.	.	TGTGCCAGCAGCTTAGCGGCAGATACGCAGTATTTT	CASSLAADTQYF
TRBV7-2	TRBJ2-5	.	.	TGTGCCAGCAGGTCGCACTCCCTCGAAGAGACCCAGTACTTC	CASRSHSLEETQYF
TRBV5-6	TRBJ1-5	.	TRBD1	TGTGCCAGCAGCTTGGGAGGGGGCGGTCAGCCCCAGCATTTT	CASSLGGGGQPQHF
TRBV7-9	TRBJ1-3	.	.	TGTGCCAGCAGTTTAAATAGGTTGAGCTCTGGAAACACCATATATTTT	CASSLNRLSSGNTIYF
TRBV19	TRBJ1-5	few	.	TGTGCCAGTAGTTTTACGTCTCAGAGTAGCAATCAGCCCCAGCATTTT	CASSFTSQSSNQPQHF
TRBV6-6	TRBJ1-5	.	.	TGTGCCAGCAGTCTCAGTAATCAGCCCCAGCATTTT	CASSLSNQPQHF
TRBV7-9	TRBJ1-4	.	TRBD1	TGTGCCAGCAGCTACGGGGACAGGGGAGATGAAAAACTGTTTTTT	CASSYGDRGDEKLFF
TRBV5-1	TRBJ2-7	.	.	TGCGCCAGCAGCTTGGGTAGTACCTACGAGCAGTACTTC	CASSLGSTYEQYF
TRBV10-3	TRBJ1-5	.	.	TGTGCCATCGCCCGAGGGGACAGCAATCAGCCCCAGCATTTT	CAIARGDSNQPQHF
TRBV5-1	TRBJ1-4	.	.	TGCGCCAGCAGCGACAACCCAGCGGCTAATGAAAAACTGTTTTTT	CASSDNPAANEKLFF
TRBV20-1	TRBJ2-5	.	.	TGCAGTGCAGAAAACCAAGAGACCCAGTACTTC	CSAENQETQYF
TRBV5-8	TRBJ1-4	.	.	TGTGCCAGCAACCGGGACGGAGGACATGAAAAACTGTTTTTT	CASNRDGGHEKLFF
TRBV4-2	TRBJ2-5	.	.	TGTGCCAGCAGCCAAGATAGGAGAGAGACCCAGTACTTC	CASSQDRRETQYF